The next 24 T cell receptor beta chains were all read from a single sample in a study of regulatory T cells in long-lasting Graves disease. Time point in this sample: newly diagnosed GD, antithyroid drugs for less than 3 months. PBMCs were the source of the RNA used for TCR sequencing. TCR beta libraries were built with iRepertoire HTBI primers and Arm-PCR of CDR3 regions. From the multiplex PCR reads, TCRdb called clonotypes with MiXCR, one entry per CDR3 protein. The sample records 400,000 to 500,000 distinct CDR3 sequences, around 17% being singletons. These data were also reused for a study on T cells in Graves' hyperthyroidism and ophthalmopathy.

The sequencing used peripheral blood mononuclear cells (PBMCs), collected at new diagnosis, from a patient treated with antithyroid drugs. The receptors here all came from a woman aged 25 to 39 with Graves disease.

This clonotype was picked up a small number of times. The chain has TRBV6-5 and TRBJ2-1; unclear D gene. Per the germline V gene, CDR1 is MNHEY and CDR2 is SVGAGI. The ends were cut back, 0 bases at V and 8 bases at J, with 17 bases in the middle. The CDR3 totals 16 residues. The CDR3 DNA sequence: TGTGCCAGCAGTTACTCGGAGCGCCAGCCTGACGATGAGCAGTTCTTC. This codes for CASSYSERQPDDEQFF.

Ten or more counts support this clonotype. The rearrangement links TRBV30 to TRBJ1-2; tentative D call: TRBD1 (6 bases). Germline V CDR1 and CDR2: GTSNPN, SVGIG (reference sequence). The ends were cut back, 4 bases at V and 4 bases at J, with 22 bases in the middle. The CDR3 has 16 residues. The CDR3 bases are TGTGCCTGGATCACAGGGAGGTTGACTACCGGCTATGGCTACACCTTC. Translating gives CAWITGRLTTGYGYTF.

The sample holds many counts of this clonotype. The chain links TRBV27 to TRBJ2-7; no clear D. The germline CDR1 and CDR2 sequences are MNHEY and SMNVEV (reference sequence). Trimming shortened V by 2 bases and J by 3 bases, and 11 bases separated the two germline ends. This CDR3 is built from 14 residues. CDR3 in amino acids: CASSLESADYEQYF. In nucleotides, the CDR3 is TGTGCCAGCAGTTTAGAGAGCGCCGACTACGAGCAGTACTTC.

The V gene is TRBV4-1, the J gene TRBJ2-7, with D hard to call. CDR1 is MGHRA and CDR2 is YSYEKL in the germline V gene. This CDR3 is built from 15 residues. V lost 0 bases and J 1 base, leaving 10 bases between the germline ends. CDR3 region: CASSQDEVGSYEQYF. As DNA, the CDR3 is TGCGCCAGCAGCCAAGATGAAGTTGGTTCCTACGAGCAGTACTTC.

A remark on this clonotype: A far larger clone lies a single base away; this is likely a read error. The chain employs TRBV11-2 and TRBJ2-4; D might be TRBD2 (6 bases). The tail of the sequence fits TRBJ2-1 better, so the J call may be wrong. The germline gives CDR1 SGHAT, CDR2 FQNNGV. The CDR3 extends over 15 amino acids. As DNA, the CDR3 is TGTGCCAGCAGCTTAGGACTAGGACTTGGCAATGGGCAGTTCTTC. Amino acid sequence: CASSLGLGLGNGQFF.

This clonotype was recorded at least ten times. The gene calls are TRBV6-2 or TRBV6-3 and TRBJ2-3; D is undetermined. This CDR3 is 11 amino acids long. CDR1 MNHEY and CDR2 SVGEGT come from the germline V gene. Trimming cost V 7 bases and J 8 bases, with 10 bases left between them. CDR3 loop: CASIGGGTQYF. In DNA, the CDR3 is TGTGCCAGCATTGGCGGCGGTACGCAGTATTTT.

This clonotype was observed many times. This rearrangement joins TRBV6-2 or TRBV6-3 to TRBJ2-1; no clear D. Trimming pared 3 bases from V and 10 bases from J, leaving 19 bases between. Germline loops: CDR1 MNHEY, CDR2 SVGEGT. The CDR3 runs to 15 residues. CDR3 bases: TGTGCCAGCAGTTATCTCTTCTCGACAAAAAGAGAGCAGTTCTTC. It yields the protein CASSYLFSTKREQFF.

This clonotype was recorded many times. The V and J genes are TRBV20-1 and TRBJ2-3; D unclear. The CDR3 has 14 amino acids. CDR1 DFQATT and CDR2 SNEGSKA come from the germline V gene (reference sequence). V lost 1 base to trimming and J lost 0 bases, with 8 bases between them. CDR3 loop: CSARVALSTDTQYF. The DNA of the CDR3 is TGCAGTGCTAGAGTAGCCCTAAGCACAGATACGCAGTATTTT.

This clonotype showed up just once. A much larger clone lies a single base off, so this may be a read error. This chain uses TRBV6-2 or TRBV6-3 with TRBJ2-2, with 9 bases identical to TRBD2. V trimming: 10 bases; J trimming: 5 bases; junction bases outside the gene matches: 20. Germline CDR1 reads MNHEY; CDR2 reads SVGEGT. CDR3 length: 18 amino acids. The CDR3 sequence: CAIKILAGVLSGTGELFF. The CDR3 DNA reads TGTGCCATCAAAATCTTAGCGGGAGTCCTTAGCGGGACCGGGGAGCTGTTTTTT.

A remark on this clonotype: A much more abundant neighbour one base away suggests this may be a read error. This chain links TRBV28 with TRBJ2-1; maybe TRBD2 (5 bases). In germline, CDR1 is MDHEN, CDR2 SYDVKM. The CDR3 length is 14 residues. This CDR3 reads CASSTAPEGHEQSF. The CDR3 nucleotides are TGTGCCAGCAGTACCGCCCCCGAGGGTCATGAGCAGTCCTTC.

CDR3 region: CASSFSREKLFF. In DNA form, the CDR3 reads TGTGCCAGCAGCTTTAGTCGTGAAAAACTGTTTTTT. The chain is built from TRBV5-6 and TRBJ1-4; D is ambiguous. Germline V lookup: CDR1 SGHDT, CDR2 YYEEEE. The CDR3 loop spans 12 amino acids. V was shortened by 2 bases and J by 7 bases, with 6 bases between the two germline ends.

The CDR3 region is CSVAGLRDRGENEKLFF. Here the CDR3 DNA reads TGCAGTGTAGCTGGCCTCCGGGACAGGGGGGAGAATGAAAAACTGTTTTTT. J is TRBJ1-4 and V is TRBV29-1; TRBD1 aligns across 11 bases. This CDR3 is built from 17 residues. The germline V gene has CDR1 SQVTM and CDR2 ANQGSEA.

On this clonotype: The final CDR3 position lacks the conserved phenylalanine or tryptophan, pointing to a likely read error. The chain couples TRBV18 to TRBJ2-7; 8 nucleotides agree with TRBD1. J gave up 3 bases and V 3 bases, and 13 bases lay outside the gene matches. Germline CDR1 and CDR2: KGHSH and LQKENI. This CDR3 contains 17 residues. The CDR3 nucleotides read TGTGCCAGCTCACCGGACGCCGACAGGGGCCCGGACTACGAGCAGTACCTC. Encoded protein: CASSPDADRGPDYEQYL.

This clonotype has a handful of counts. The CDR3 is CASSIVGMPHEQYF. The CDR3 DNA sequence: TGTGCCAGTAGTATTGTGGGGATGCCCCACGAGCAGTACTTC. V usage is TRBV19 and J usage is TRBJ2-7; D not certain. From germline, CDR1 is LNHDA and CDR2 SQIVND (reference sequence). Trimming stripped 3 bases from V and 5 bases from J, with 14 bases between. There are 14 residues in the CDR3.

Only a few counts were recorded for this clonotype. J is TRBJ2-3 and V is TRBV20-1; TRBD2 matches at 9 bases. The length of the CDR3 is 16 residues. Germline V gene sequence: CDR1 DFQATT, CDR2 SNEGSKA (reference sequence). The junction had 4 bases not matched to a gene; V was cut back by 0 bases and J by 0 bases. The chain's CDR3 is CSARDPLAGSTDTQYF. The CDR3, as DNA: TGCAGTGCTAGAGATCCCCTAGCGGGGAGCACAGATACGCAGTATTTT.

This clonotype was seen many times. The CDR3 sequence: CASSYLGVTDNQPQHF. In nucleotides, the CDR3 is TGTGCCAGCAGTTATTTGGGGGTTACGGATAATCAGCCCCAGCATTTT. The J gene is TRBJ1-5, the V gene TRBV6-5, with D maybe TRBD1 (5 bases). V was trimmed by 3 bases and J by 4 bases, leaving 16 bases between them. The CDR3 loop spans 16 amino acids. Germline V gives CDR1 MNHEY, CDR2 SVGAGI.

This clonotype was counted a few times. The V call is TRBV25-1, the J call TRBJ2-7; tentative D call: TRBD2 (6 bases). From germline, CDR1 is MGHDK and CDR2 SYGVNS. The CDR3 is 14 residues long. V gave up 8 bases and J gave up 0 bases, with 14 bases separating them. This CDR3 is CASGGYGSSYEQYF. The CDR3 DNA sequence: TGTGCCAGCGGGGGGTACGGGAGCTCCTACGAGCAGTACTTC.

This sequence joins TRBV19 and TRBJ2-1; D is uncertain. Germline CDR1 and CDR2: LNHDA and SQIVND (reference sequence). The CDR3 extends over 13 amino acids. V was pared by 8 bases and J by 5 bases, with 13 bases between. CDR3 region: CASSHKVNNEQFF. CDR3 bases: TGTGCCAGTTCCCATAAAGTTAACAATGAGCAGTTCTTC.

Here the CDR3 reads CASSLSGADTGELFF. The CDR3 DNA reads as TGTGCCAGCAGTTTATCCGGGGCGGACACCGGGGAGCTGTTTTTT. V is TRBV28 and J is TRBJ2-2; D possibly uses TRBD1 or TRBD2 (5 bases each). The length of the CDR3 is 15 residues. Trimming shortened V by 1 base and J by 3 bases, and 9 bases separated the two germline ends. Germline V gives CDR1 MDHEN, CDR2 SYDVKM.

This clonotype was seen many times. This rearrangement joins TRBV11-2 to TRBJ1-5; possibly TRBD1 for D (5 bases). This CDR3 has 14 residues. Trimming cost V 2 bases and J 7 bases, with 12 bases left between them. Germline values: CDR1 SGHAT, CDR2 FQNNGV. CDR3 nucleotide sequence: TGTGCCAGCAGCTTAAGAGGGGCCGGGCAGCCCCAGCATTTT. Protein: CASSLRGAGQPQHF.

This clonotype has just a few counts. The chain uses TRBV7-9 and TRBJ1-4, with D perhaps TRBD1 (6 bases). The CDR3 loop spans 17 amino acids. Germline V gene sequence: CDR1 SEHNR, CDR2 FQNEAQ (reference sequence). V was trimmed by 4 bases and J by 7 bases, leaving 22 bases between them. CDR3 coding DNA: TGTGCCAGCAGCTCAACCAATAAGGGGGATCGACGTGAAAAACTGTTTTTT. Translated, it gives CASSSTNKGDRREKLFF.

This clonotype was recorded a few times. This chain joins TRBV19 and TRBJ2-7, with a possible D match to TRBD1 (6 bases). Per the germline V gene, CDR1 is LNHDA and CDR2 is SQIVND (reference sequence). V lost 4 bases and J 7 bases, leaving 23 bases between the germline ends. This CDR3 contains 16 residues. The DNA of the CDR3 is TGTGCCAGTAGTACCGTGACAGGCTTGTCCCAAGTGGAGCAGTACTTC. Amino acids: CASSTVTGLSQVEQYF.

This sequence joins TRBV6-2 or TRBV6-3 and TRBJ1-6, with D uncertain. Germline V gives CDR1 MNHEY, CDR2 SVGEGT. The CDR3 spans 14 residues. With 6 bases removed from V and 5 bases from J, the gap between germline ends came to 11 bases. CDR3 in amino acids: CASRADPNNSPLHF. In nucleotides, the CDR3 is TGTGCCAGCAGAGCGGACCCAAATAATTCACCCCTCCACTTT.

Remarks on this clonotype: A much bigger clone sits one base away, suggesting this may be a read error. The chain carries TRBV4-2 and TRBJ1-2; a weak D match, TRBD1 (6 bases). The CDR3 sequence is 14 residues long. The germline gives CDR1 LGHNA, CDR2 YNFKEQ. CDR3 in DNA: TGTGCCAGCAGCCAAGGTTACAGGGCTGACGGCTGCACCTTC. This codes for CASSQGYRADGCTF.